In this sample, the clone carrying this T cell receptor beta chain turned up a few times. Its specificity is not known. Cell sorting via CD45RO/CCR7/CD25/CD127/CD95/CD27 was performed to obtain CD4+ naive, central memory, regulatory and stem cell-like memory cells. The investigators reverse transcribed all of the isolated RNA, so they sequenced expressed TCRB transcripts. Sequenced by immunoSEQ multiplex PCR; TCRdb stores in-frame clones only, minus some. Here the sample spans under 250,000 clones, less than 15% being singletons. The CDR3 sequence is 14 residues long. Trimming pared 0 bases from V and 7 bases from J, leaving 12 bases between. Germline CDR1 and CDR2: SGHDT and YYEEEE. The sample comes from a study of beta chain features in type 1 diabetes. Study-level points and caveats: In comparison with healthy donors, patients had naive, central memory and Treg TCRB repertoires that appeared more similar. All four CD4+ subsets of Type 1 diabetes patients contained TCRB CDR3s that were moderately but significantly shorter.

The source material was naive CD4+ T cells from blood. The TCR comes from a middle-aged woman in good health. J is TRBJ2-3 and V is TRBV5-6; D gene unclear. The CDR3 DNA follows: TGTGCCAGCAGCTTGGGCCAACGTGAGAATACGCAGTATTTT. Amino acid sequence: CASSLGQRENTQYF.